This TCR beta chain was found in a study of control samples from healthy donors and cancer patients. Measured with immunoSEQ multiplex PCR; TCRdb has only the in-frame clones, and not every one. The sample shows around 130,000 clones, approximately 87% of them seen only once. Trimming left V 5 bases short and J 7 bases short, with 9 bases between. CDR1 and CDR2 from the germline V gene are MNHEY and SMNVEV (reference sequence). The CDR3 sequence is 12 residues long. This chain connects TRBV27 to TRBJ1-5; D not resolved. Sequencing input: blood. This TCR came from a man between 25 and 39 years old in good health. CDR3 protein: CASSNQGQPQHF. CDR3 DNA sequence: TGTGCCAGCAGTAACCAAGGGCAGCCCCAGCATTTT.